Listed here are 20 T cell receptor beta chains from one sample, sequenced in a study of blood T cell repertoires in COVID-19. Produced via immunoSEQ multiplex PCR; TCRdb's table is partial and in-frame only. The table lists 55,000 to 85,000 clones, around 85% of them singletons. The sample taken for sequencing was peripheral blood. These receptors were obtained from a human donor in a cohort sampled during active COVID-19.

The chain carries TRBV7-9 and TRBJ2-1, with D maybe TRBD1 (6 bases). Trimming pared 1 base from V and 4 bases from J, leaving 11 bases between. CDR3 size: 15 residues. Germline V gene lookup returns CDR1 SEHNR and CDR2 FQNEAQ (reference sequence). CDR3 sequence reads: CASSLEGGHYNEQFF. In DNA, the CDR3 is TGTGCCAGCAGCTTAGAAGGGGGTCATTACAATGAGCAGTTCTTC. Drawing the rest from reference TRBV7-9 and TRBJ2-1, the complete variable domain is DTGVSQNPRHKITKRGQNVTFRCDPISEHNRLYWYRQTLGQGPEFLTYFQNEAQLEKSRLLSDRFSAERPKGSFSTLEIQRTEQGDSAMYLCASSLEGGHYNEQFFGPGTRLTVL.

This clone appeared once. The rearrangement uses TRBV5-6 and TRBJ2-1; 8 bases fit TRBD2. The germline CDR1 and CDR2 sequences are SGHDT and YYEEEE. J was trimmed by 9 bases and V by 2 bases; bases with no gene match: 19. The CDR3 is made up of 18 amino acids. The DNA for the CDR3 is TGTGCCAGCAGCTTCTCTGGGAGCGGGGGAGCCCTTACGGGTGAGCAGTTCTTC. It codes for CASSFSGSGGALTGEQFF.

This chain links TRBV29-1 with TRBJ1-2, with D hard to call. The V gene lost 7 bases and the J gene lost 3 bases, with 9 bases spanning the gap. Germline values: CDR1 SQVTM, CDR2 ANQGSEA. The CDR3 is made up of 11 amino acids. Written as DNA, the CDR3 is TGCAGCGACCGGGTCCACTATGGCTACACCTTC. The encoded protein is CSDRVHYGYTF.

The rearrangement links TRBV30 to TRBJ1-1; 8 bases align to TRBD1. J gave up 1 base and V 8 bases, and 6 bases lay outside the gene matches. The CDR3 totals 13 residues. Per germline, CDR1 GTSNPN and CDR2 SVGIG (reference sequence). The chain's CDR3 is CAQGGQGNTEAFF. The CDR3 DNA follows: TGTGCCCAAGGAGGACAGGGGAACACTGAAGCTTTCTTT.

This sequence joins TRBV6-6 and TRBJ1-4, with TRBD1 as a possible D gene (5 bases). V shed 8 bases and J shed 0 bases, with 10 bases lying between them. This CDR3 has 14 amino acids. Germline loops: CDR1 MNHNY, CDR2 SVGAGI (reference sequence). The CDR3 nucleotides are TGTGCCAGCGGGGCCACAGCAACTAATGAAAAACTGTTTTTT. Residues: CASGATATNEKLFF.

The CDR3 loop reads CASSPLAGGLYNEQFF. CDR3 coding DNA: TGTGCCAGCAGTCCTTTAGCGGGGGGATTATACAATGAGCAGTTCTTC. The chain is built from TRBV2 and TRBJ2-1; 10 positions agree with TRBD2. Trimming took 5 bases from V and 4 from J; bases not matched to a gene: 8. This CDR3 has 16 residues. Per the germline V gene, CDR1 is SNHLY and CDR2 is FYNNEI.

This chain connects TRBV4-1 to TRBJ2-5; TRBD1 aligns across 9 bases. Germline assignment: CDR1 MGHRA and CDR2 YSYEKL. Trimming cost V 6 bases and J 4 bases; bases outside gene matches: 12. The CDR3 is 16 residues long. The CDR3 region has the DNA TGCGCCAGCAGTTCCCCTTGGGACAGGGCTCCAGAGACCCAGTACTTC. This codes for CASSSPWDRAPETQYF.

The V call is TRBV5-1, the J call TRBJ2-3, with D possibly TRBD2 on 5 matching bases. Looked up from germline, CDR1 is SGHRS and CDR2 is YFSETQ. This CDR3 comprises 13 residues. The germline V and J ends were trimmed by 5 bases and 1 base, with 8 bases remaining between them. Here the CDR3 DNA reads TGCGCCAGCAGTCGTAGCGGCACAGATACGCAGTATTTT. Protein product: CASSRSGTDTQYF.

V and J are TRBV7-6 and TRBJ2-5, with D possibly matching TRBD2 (7 bases). The germline V gene encodes CDR1 SGHVS and CDR2 FNYEAQ. Trimming shortened V by 3 bases and J by 4 bases, and 12 bases separated the two germline ends. CDR3 length equals 14 residues. The CDR3 is CASSFRGARETQYF. CDR3 in DNA: TGTGCCAGCAGCTTTCGGGGGGCCCGAGAGACCCAGTACTTC.

On this clone itself: An end of the junction differs from the germline gene, which may be a read error. V gene TRBV5-4 combines with J gene TRBJ2-7; 7 bases are a match to TRBD2. This CDR3 region has 15 residues. Germline V gene lookup returns CDR1 SGHNT and CDR2 YYREEE (reference sequence). CDR3 sequence reads: CASSLDSSGVPMRHF. The CDR3 DNA is TGTGCCAGCAGCTTGGATTCTAGCGGCGTCCCTATGCGGCACTTC.

The chain is built from TRBV6-2 or TRBV6-3 and TRBJ1-2; 9 nucleotides align to TRBD1. Germline loops: CDR1 MNHEY, CDR2 SVGEGT. The J segment lost 9 bases and the V segment lost 0 bases, leaving 5 bases of the junction unmatched. The CDR3 length is 14 residues. The CDR3 here is CASSYSRTGASYTF. The CDR3 DNA is TGTGCCAGCAGTTACTCAAGGACAGGGGCGAGCTACACCTTC.

This chain joins TRBV5-6 and TRBJ1-2; 10 nucleotides align to TRBD1. The length of the CDR3 is 15 residues. Trimming removed 7 bases from V and 4 bases from J; junction bases left unmatched: 10. Germline CDR1 reads SGHDT; CDR2 reads YYEEEE. The CDR3 DNA reads TGTGCCAGCGGATTCCGACAGGGGGCGACCTATGGCTACACCTTC. This gives the protein CASGFRQGATYGYTF.

The chain couples TRBV19 to TRBJ1-6; D ambiguous. Per the germline V gene, CDR1 is LNHDA and CDR2 is SQIVND (reference sequence). Trimming removed 2 bases at V and 7 bases at J, with 12 bases between. The CDR3 runs to 15 residues. The CDR3 is CASSIFGNSNSPLHF. CDR3 DNA: TGTGCCAGTAGTATATTCGGGAATTCGAATTCACCCCTCCACTTT. Together with reference TRBV19 and TRBJ1-6, the CDR3 gives the full variable domain: DGGITQSPKYLFRKEGQNVTLSCEQNLNHDAMYWYRQDPGQGLRLIYYSQIVNDFQKGDIAEGYSVSREKKESFPLTVTSAQKNPTAFYLCASSIFGNSNSPLHFGNGTRLTVT.

The gene calls are TRBV19 and TRBJ1-1; D is unresolved. CDR1 and CDR2 from the germline V gene are LNHDA and SQIVND (reference sequence). The CDR3 contains 14 residues. V gave up 6 bases and J gave up 3 bases, with 14 bases separating them. The CDR3 nucleotides read TGTGCCAGTAGGGTGCAGGCCTTCTACACTGAAGCTTTCTTT. Its translation: CASRVQAFYTEAFF.

A single count supports this clone. V usage is TRBV19 and J usage is TRBJ1-5; 7 bases are a match to TRBD1. The length of the CDR3 is 16 residues. Trimming took 7 bases from V and 5 from J; bases not matched to a gene: 14. Germline V gene lookup returns CDR1 LNHDA and CDR2 SQIVND (reference sequence). CDR3 in DNA: TGTGCCAGTACTCCCCAAGGGGGACAGACCCATCAGCCCCAGCATTTT. Amino acids: CASTPQGGQTHQPQHF.

This chain links TRBV27 with TRBJ2-1; 7 bases agree with TRBD2. Germline V lookup: CDR1 MNHEY, CDR2 SMNVEV (reference sequence). The CDR3 totals 17 residues. V lost 3 bases, J lost 2 bases, and 10 bases stayed unmatched. The chain's CDR3 is CASSLPPSGVTYNEQFF. For the CDR3, the DNA is TGTGCCAGCAGTTTGCCCCCAAGCGGGGTAACCTACAATGAGCAGTTCTTC.

J is TRBJ1-2 and V is TRBV4-1, with TRBD1 matching 7 bases. The V and J ends lost 2 bases and 3 bases, in that order; junction bases with no gene match: 6. CDR3 length equals 15 residues. Germline V gene data show CDR1 as MGHRA and CDR2 as YSYEKL. In nucleotides, the CDR3 is TGCGCCAGCAGCCAAAGACAGGGAGACTACTATGGCTACACCTTC. Translating it yields CASSQRQGDYYGYTF.

This clone has just one count. The V and J genes are TRBV5-1 and TRBJ2-5, with D possibly TRBD1 on 6 matching bases. Trimming cost V 2 bases and J 5 bases, with 13 bases left between them. CDR1 and CDR2 (germline): SGHRS, YFSETQ. The CDR3 is made up of 14 amino acids. The CDR3 DNA sequence: TGCGCCAGCAGCTTACCCGGTCAGGGGGAGACCCAGTACTTC. This gives the protein CASSLPGQGETQYF.

The chain joins TRBV28 to TRBJ2-6; 9 positions match TRBD1. The CDR3 consists of 18 residues. The trim removed 5 bases at V and 2 bases at J, leaving 10 bases unmatched. CDR1 is MDHEN, CDR2 SYDVKM, per germline. The CDR3 reads CASSQHPGQGAGANVLTF. CDR3 sequence (DNA): TGTGCCAGCAGTCAACACCCGGGACAGGGTGCTGGGGCCAACGTCCTGACTTTC.

The rearrangement joins TRBV7-9 to TRBJ1-1; TRBD1 is a possible D gene (5 bases). The CDR3 runs to 14 residues. From germline, CDR1 is SEHNR and CDR2 FQNEAQ (reference sequence). Trimming stripped 4 bases from V and 7 bases from J, with 16 bases between. The CDR3 sequence is CASSSSGGSGEAFF. In DNA form, the CDR3 reads TGTGCCAGCAGCTCCTCGGGGGGGAGTGGTGAAGCTTTCTTT.